This T cell receptor beta chain stems from a study of blood T cell dynamics during melanoma immunotherapy. Study context: Metastatic melanoma patients received first-line pembrolizumab or nivolumab plus ipilimumab. Study-level findings and limits: PBMC repertoires of eventual disease-control patients split at W3 into clonality or diversity gains.

In germline, CDR1 is MNHGY, CDR2 SAAAGT. This CDR3 region has 15 residues. The trim removed 5 bases at V and 6 bases at J, leaving 10 bases unmatched. The time point was: week 3, after first cycle of checkpoint inhibitor. Points on this clone: Its antigen is unidentified.

Each bulk PBMC sample had about 350 ng DNA loaded. Clones were read by immunoSEQ multiplex PCR, and TCRdb kept only the in-frame ones, dropping some. The sample includes about 7,000 clones, approximately 80% of them seen just once. This TCR came from a human donor with melanoma. This sequence joins TRBV6-8 and TRBJ1-1, with 9 bases identical to TRBD1. Source: blood, taken from a patient treated with checkpoint blockade. The CDR3 protein is CASSIQGAQLAEAFF. The CDR3 region has the DNA TGTGCCAGCAGTATACAGGGGGCCCAGTTGGCTGAAGCTTTCTTT.